Listed below are T cell receptor beta chains from one sample, sequenced in a study of blood T cells in healthy people across ages. TCRdb itself ran the 5' RACE reads through MiXCR, one entry per CDR3 protein. The sample records 1.5 million or so distinct CDR3 sequences, under 55% being singletons. Sequencing used blood. These receptors came from a woman in her late teens or twenties in good health. CDR3s include the opening cysteine and the closing phenylalanine or tryptophan. A D gene is named only where the DNA matches it firmly. Clone size is not always given. Where it is, it says once, few, many or a class for expanded clones.

J	length	V	D	size	CDR3	DNA
TRBJ1-1	14	TRBV20-1	NA	NA	CSAISGVDVPEAFF	TGCAGTGCTATCTCAGGGGTCGATGTCCCTGAAGCTTTCTTT
TRBJ2-4	17	TRBV5-1	TRBD2	few	CASSWEPGLAGQSIQYF	TGCGCCAGCAGCTGGGAACCGGGACTAGCGGGACAGAGCATTCAGTACTTC
TRBJ2-1	15	TRBV20-1	TRBD1	few	CSARTGWVSYNEQFF	TGCAGTGCTAGGACAGGGTGGGTTTCCTACAATGAGCAGTTCTTC
TRBJ2-7	14	TRBV6-2/TRBV6-3	NA	NA	CASRTGTLAYEQYF	TGTGCCAGCAGGACCGGGACCCTTGCCTACGAGCAGTACTTC
TRBJ1-2	14	TRBV27	NA	few	CASSPFGTVEDYTF	TGTGCCAGCAGCCCCTTCGGGACTGTCGAGGACTACACCTTC
TRBJ1-6	19	TRBV21-1	NA	NA	CASSKGLGRVSSYNSPLHF	TGTGCCAGCAGCAAAGGGTTGGGGAGGGTGAGCTCCTATAATTCACCCCTCCACTTT
TRBJ2-5	15	TRBV20-1	TRBD1	few	CSAYSGTGARETQYF	TGCAGTGCATATTCCGGGACAGGCGCCCGAGAGACCCAGTACTTC
TRBJ1-2	15	TRBV15	TRBD1	few	CATSRVRQGAGGYTF	TGTGCCACCAGCAGAGTCCGACAGGGGGCAGGGGGCTACACCTTC
TRBJ1-1	15	TRBV15	NA	NA	CATSRETGVNTEAFF	TGTGCCACCAGCAGAGAGACGGGGGTGAACACTGAAGCTTTCTTT
TRBJ2-1	12	TRBV29-1	TRBD2	few	CSVSGTSGEQFF	TGCAGCGTTTCGGGGACTAGTGGTGAGCAGTTCTTC
TRBJ1-1	11	TRBV29-1	NA	NA	CSVEPDGEAFF	TGCAGCGTTGAACCGGACGGAGAGGCTTTCTTT